The T cell receptor beta chain under discussion was sequenced for a study of blood T cell repertoires in COVID-19. Assay used: immunoSEQ multiplex PCR; TCRdb lists only in-frame clones, some missing. The data hold approximately 480,000 clones, with roughly 87% observed a single time. This clone was recorded only once. CDR1 SGDLS and CDR2 YYNGEE come from the germline V gene. The length of the CDR3 is 16 residues. Trimming cost V 3 bases and J 2 bases; bases outside gene matches: 4. The clonotype comes from a woman aged 18-29 years who had recovered from COVID-19. The chain combines TRBV9 with TRBJ2-5; TRBD2 agrees at 13 bases. Sequenced input: PBMCs or T cells enriched from blood (not recorded which). The CDR3 here is CASSAGLAGVQETQYF. DNA for the CDR3: TGTGCCAGCAGCGCCGGACTAGCGGGGGTACAAGAGACCCAGTACTTC. Combining the CDR3 with reference TRBV9 and TRBJ2-5 gives the whole variable domain DSGVTQTPKHLITATGQRVTLRCSPRSGDLSVYWYQQSLDQGLQFLIQYYNGEERAKGNILERFSAQQFPDLHSELNLSSLELGDSALYFCASSAGLAGVQETQYFGPGTRLLVL.